The sequence of this T cell receptor (beta chain) was determined in a study of blood T cell repertoires in COVID-19. Study-level background: T cells, B-cell-depleted T cells, or PBMCs provided the cDNA or gDNA that served as material.

In the original analysis: Nucleated cell number was recorded as an estimate derived from reference gene primer amplification. Only in-frame clones appear in the TCRdb table, and some are missing; sequencing was by immunoSEQ multiplex PCR. That table furnishes V, J and clone size, whereas the DNA furnished D and trimming. The sample lists approximately 61,000 clones; approximately 79% were seen once. Trimming shortened V by 3 bases and J by 3 bases, and 18 bases separated the two germline ends. CDR1 is SGDLS and CDR2 is YYNGEE in the germline V gene. This CDR3 region has 16 residues. V gene TRBV9 combines with J gene TRBJ1-2; no reliable D call. The material sequenced was peripheral blood. The sequence was collected from a woman in her 70s with acute or convalescent COVID-19. CDR3 amino acids: CASSGSPGNRDYGYTF. CDR3 bases: TGTGCCAGCAGCGGATCTCCGGGAAACCGTGACTATGGCTACACCTTC.